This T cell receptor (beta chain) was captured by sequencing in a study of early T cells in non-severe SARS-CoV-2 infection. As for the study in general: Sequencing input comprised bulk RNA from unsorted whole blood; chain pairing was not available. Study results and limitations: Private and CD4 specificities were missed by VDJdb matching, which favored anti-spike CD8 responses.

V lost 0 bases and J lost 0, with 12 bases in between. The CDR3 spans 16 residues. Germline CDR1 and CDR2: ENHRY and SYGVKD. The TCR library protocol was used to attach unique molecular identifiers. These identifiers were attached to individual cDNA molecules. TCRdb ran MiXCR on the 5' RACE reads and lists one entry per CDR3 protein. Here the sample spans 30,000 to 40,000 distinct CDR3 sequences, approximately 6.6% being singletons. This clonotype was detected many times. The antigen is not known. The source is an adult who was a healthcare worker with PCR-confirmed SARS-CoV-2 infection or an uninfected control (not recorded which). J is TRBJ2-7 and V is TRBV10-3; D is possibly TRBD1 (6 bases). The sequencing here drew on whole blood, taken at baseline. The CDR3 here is CAISESRGSLSYEQYF. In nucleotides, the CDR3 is TGTGCCATCAGTGAGTCGAGGGGGAGCCTCTCCTACGAGCAGTACTTC.